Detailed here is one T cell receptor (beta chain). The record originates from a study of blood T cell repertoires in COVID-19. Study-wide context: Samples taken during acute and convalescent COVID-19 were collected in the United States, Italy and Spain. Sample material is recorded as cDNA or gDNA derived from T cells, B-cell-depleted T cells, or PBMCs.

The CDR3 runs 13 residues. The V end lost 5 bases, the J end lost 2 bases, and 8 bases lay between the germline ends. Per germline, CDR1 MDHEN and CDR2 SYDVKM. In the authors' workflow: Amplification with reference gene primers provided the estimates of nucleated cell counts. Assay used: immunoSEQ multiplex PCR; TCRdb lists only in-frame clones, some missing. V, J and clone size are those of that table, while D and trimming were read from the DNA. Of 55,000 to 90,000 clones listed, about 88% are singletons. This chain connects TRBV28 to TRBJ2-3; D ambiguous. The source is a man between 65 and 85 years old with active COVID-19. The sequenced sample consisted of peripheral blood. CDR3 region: CASSKATTDTQYF. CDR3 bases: TGTGCCAGCAGTAAAGCGACCACAGATACGCAGTATTTT.